One and the same sample provided the 27 T cell receptor beta chains below, sequenced in a study of blood T cell repertoires in COVID-19. Method: immunoSEQ multiplex PCR; TCRdb's copy keeps in-frame clones and lacks some. The sample records roughly 99,000 clones, about 89% being singletons. What was sequenced was peripheral blood. These receptors all come from a man in his forties with active or convalescent COVID-19.

The chain has TRBV2 and TRBJ1-2, with a possible D match to TRBD1 (6 bases). Germline assignment: CDR1 SNHLY and CDR2 FYNNEI. V gave up 6 bases and J gave up 8 bases, with 13 bases separating them. The CDR3 sequence is 12 residues long. CDR3 DNA: TGTGCCAGCAGGGGCGGGGGCGCGGGCTACACCTTC. As protein: CASRGGGAGYTF.

The chain joins TRBV28 to TRBJ1-5; D not certain. CDR3 length: 16 residues. Germline V gives CDR1 MDHEN, CDR2 SYDVKM. V was trimmed by 6 bases and J by 4 bases, leaving 19 bases between them. The CDR3 DNA is TGTGCCAGCAGCACCCCAATCGCCCAGGTGAATCAGCCCCAGCATTTT. Its protein product is CASSTPIAQVNQPQHF.

The chain uses TRBV4-3 and TRBJ2-2, with a tentative D call TRBD1 (6 bases). V lost 4 bases and J lost 5, with 17 bases in between. The CDR3 is 16 residues long. Germline-derived CDR1 and CDR2 are LGHNA and YSLEER. The CDR3 DNA is TGCGCCAGCAGCCCGAACATGGACAGAACAACCGGGGAGCTGTTTTTT. Amino acid sequence: CASSPNMDRTTGELFF.

The gene calls are TRBV5-4 and TRBJ2-1, with 10 positions matching TRBD2. Germline CDR1 reads SGHNT; CDR2 reads YYREEE (reference sequence). This CDR3 is 16 amino acids long. J lost 1 base, V lost 4 bases, and 5 bases had no gene match. Written as DNA, the CDR3 is TGTGCCAGCAGCCCTGGACTAGCGGCATCCTACAATGAGCAGTTCTTC. Its translation is CASSPGLAASYNEQFF.

The J gene is TRBJ2-1, the V gene TRBV5-4; 7 bases line up with TRBD2. Germline trimming cut 2 bases from V and 7 bases from J; bases unmatched to any gene: 6. The CDR3 covers 14 residues. Germline values: CDR1 SGHNT, CDR2 YYREEE (reference sequence). CDR3 loop: CASSLTGGGNEQFF. The CDR3 DNA sequence: TGTGCCAGCAGCTTAACGGGAGGAGGGAATGAGCAGTTCTTC.

This chain uses TRBV6-5 with TRBJ1-2, with D possibly being TRBD1 (6 bases). The germline V and J ends were trimmed by 6 bases and 7 bases, with 18 bases remaining between them. Germline lookup yields CDR1 MNHEY and CDR2 SVGAGI. The CDR3 totals 14 residues. This chain's CDR3 is CASSYGQTPSGYTF. The CDR3 DNA sequence: TGTGCCAGCAGCTACGGACAGACCCCCTCTGGCTACACCTTC.

This chain uses TRBV28 with TRBJ2-1; TRBD2 matches 10 bases. Trimming removed 2 bases from V and 3 bases from J; junction bases left unmatched: 4. The germline V gene has CDR1 MDHEN and CDR2 SYDVKM. The CDR3 is made up of 16 amino acids. CDR3 sequence reads: CASSLLAGDYYNEQFF. For the CDR3, the DNA is TGTGCCAGCAGTTTACTAGCGGGGGATTACTACAATGAGCAGTTCTTC. Full variable domain (remainder filled in from reference TRBV28 and TRBJ2-1): DVKVTQSSRYLVKRTGEKVFLECVQDMDHENMFWYRQDPGLGLRLIYFSYDVKMKEKGDIPEGYSVSREKKERFSLILESASTNQTSMYLCASSLLAGDYYNEQFFGPGTRLTVL.

The chain is built from TRBV6-5 and TRBJ1-6; 7 bases are a match to TRBD1. Germline V gene sequence: CDR1 MNHEY, CDR2 SVGAGI. The junction had 10 bases not matched to a gene; V was cut back by 6 bases and J by 14 bases. CDR3 size: 13 residues. DNA of the CDR3: TGTGCCAGCAGCTTGGACAGGCCCTCGGCCCTCCACTTT. Its translation: CASSLDRPSALHF.

The chain has TRBV7-8 and TRBJ2-7, with a tentative D call TRBD1 (6 bases). The germline V and J ends were trimmed by 3 bases and 3 bases, with 15 bases remaining between them. Germline lookup yields CDR1 SGHVS and CDR2 FQNEAQ. CDR3 size: 15 residues. For the CDR3, the DNA is TGTGCCAGCAGCTTGGTTCAGGGGTTACGCTACGAGCAGTACTTC. This gives the protein CASSLVQGLRYEQYF.

V usage is TRBV28 and J usage is TRBJ1-2, with 10 positions matching TRBD1. The CDR3 totals 17 residues. The germline V gene has CDR1 MDHEN and CDR2 SYDVKM. Trimming cost V 2 bases and J 8 bases; bases outside gene matches: 14. CDR3 DNA: TGTGCCAGCAGTTTAGCCCCGGGACAGGGACAGGGGAGAGGCTACACCTTC. Its translation: CASSLAPGQGQGRGYTF.

The chain recombines TRBV27 with TRBJ2-7; 10 bases fit TRBD2. The CDR3 consists of 15 residues. V dropped 2 bases and J dropped 2; count of bases not matched to a gene: 3. The germline gives CDR1 MNHEY, CDR2 SMNVEV (reference sequence). In DNA form, the CDR3 reads TGTGCCAGCAGTTTACCGGGACTAGCGACCTACGAGCAGTACTTC. It specifies CASSLPGLATYEQYF.

This clone came up a few times. The chain carries TRBV28 and TRBJ2-7, with 7 nucleotides matching TRBD1. The CDR3 runs 14 residues. V was pared by 6 bases and J by 3 bases, with 8 bases of the junction left unmatched. In germline, CDR1 is MDHEN, CDR2 SYDVKM. The CDR3 sequence: CASSWDRTLYEQYF. In DNA form, the CDR3 reads TGTGCCAGCAGCTGGGACAGAACTCTCTACGAGCAGTACTTC.

The chain employs TRBV24-1 and TRBJ1-4, with TRBD1 as a possible D gene (6 bases). V was pared by 6 bases and J by 4 bases, with 11 bases between. Germline CDR1 KGHDR, CDR2 SFDVKD. CDR3 length: 14 residues. The CDR3 region has the DNA TGTGCCACCAGTTGGGGGCCAAATAATGAAAAACTGTTTTTT. It specifies CATSWGPNNEKLFF.

The chain has TRBV28 and TRBJ2-7; the match to TRBD1 covers 9 bases. This CDR3 has 14 residues. After removal of 5 bases from V and 4 bases from J, the junction contained 6 bases not matched to a gene. In germline, CDR1 is MDHEN, CDR2 SYDVKM. The chain's CDR3 is CASSEQGARYEQYF. The DNA of the CDR3 is TGTGCCAGCAGTGAACAGGGGGCGCGGTACGAGCAGTACTTC.

The rearrangement links TRBV6-5 to TRBJ1-6; D possibly corresponds to TRBD1 (6 bases). This CDR3 comprises 15 residues. The germline gives CDR1 MNHEY, CDR2 SVGAGI. V was shortened by 6 bases and J by 6 bases, with 15 bases between the two germline ends. CDR3 in amino acids: CASSYNRVVNSPLHF. CDR3 bases: TGTGCCAGCAGCTACAACAGGGTTGTTAATTCACCCCTCCACTTT.

The chain recombines TRBV28 with TRBJ1-5, with TRBD1 identical over 9 bases. This CDR3 is 15 amino acids long. J was trimmed by 6 bases and V by 4 bases; bases with no gene match: 7. From germline, CDR1 is MDHEN and CDR2 SYDVKM. The DNA for the CDR3 is TGTGCCAGCAGTTCCACAGGGGGCAGGGGTCAGCCCCAGCATTTT. Translated: CASSSTGGRGQPQHF.

This chain uses TRBV3-1 (or the pseudogene TRBV3-2) with TRBJ1-2, with 7 bases that match TRBD1. Germline values: CDR1 LGHDT, CDR2 YNNKEL (reference sequence). Trimming at V came to 2 bases and at J to 2 bases, leaving 5 bases not matched to a gene. The CDR3 length is 15 residues. The CDR3 sequence is CASSQSPQGNYGYTF. The CDR3 DNA reads as TGTGCCAGCAGCCAAAGCCCACAGGGGAACTATGGCTACACCTTC.

The rearrangement links TRBV12-3 or TRBV12-4 to TRBJ2-2; D gene ambiguous. This CDR3 comprises 11 residues. Trimming left V 6 bases short and J 6 bases short, with 5 bases between. CDR3: CASRESGELFF. As DNA, the CDR3 is TGTGCCAGCAGGGAGTCCGGGGAGCTGTTTTTT.

The chain combines TRBV12-3 or TRBV12-4 with TRBJ2-2; D is ambiguous. Deletions cut 8 bases from V and 2 bases from J, with 6 bases between. This CDR3 has 12 amino acids. The CDR3 bases are TGTGCCAGCTCCACTAACACCGGGGAGCTGTTTTTT. Translating gives CASSTNTGELFF.

In its sample, this clone was seen once. The rearrangement uses TRBV10-3 and TRBJ1-1, with D unclear. The germline CDR1 and CDR2 sequences are ENHRY and SYGVKD. The V gene lost 6 bases and the J gene lost 7 bases, with 9 bases spanning the gap. The CDR3 is 11 residues long. The CDR3, as DNA: TGTGCCATCAGGGGTGGAGGTGAAGCTTTCTTT. Translating gives CAIRGGGEAFF.

The rearrangement links TRBV29-1 to TRBJ2-3; TRBD2 might be the D (6 bases). The CDR3 has 13 amino acids. The germline V gene encodes CDR1 SQVTM and CDR2 ANQGSEA. The V gene lost 8 bases and the J gene lost 0 bases, with 12 bases spanning the gap. The CDR3: CSTPGTSTDTQYF. The CDR3 DNA reads TGCAGCACCCCAGGGACTAGCACAGATACGCAGTATTTT.

This clone was seen a single time. The J gene is TRBJ2-5, the V gene TRBV4-1, with D unresolved. The ends were cut back, 3 bases at V and 8 bases at J, with 10 bases in the middle. This CDR3 is 12 amino acids long. Germline V gives CDR1 MGHRA, CDR2 YSYEKL. CDR3 bases: TGCGCCAGCAGCCAGTTTTACACCACCCAGTACTTC. Protein: CASSQFYTTQYF.

This chain links TRBV2 with TRBJ2-6, with a possible D match to TRBD2 (5 bases). The CDR3 is made up of 14 amino acids. Looked up from germline, CDR1 is SNHLY and CDR2 is FYNNEI. Trimming stripped 7 bases from V and 0 bases from J, with 7 bases between. CDR3 coding DNA: TGTGCCAGCACGGGGAGCTCTGGGGCCAACGTCCTGACTTTC. It translates to CASTGSSGANVLTF.

CDR3 nucleotide sequence: TGCGCCAGCAGTCACACAGGGGGCCGAACCTACGAGCAGTACTTC. Residues: CASSHTGGRTYEQYF. The rearrangement uses TRBV5-1 and TRBJ2-7, with TRBD1 identical over 9 bases. Germline-derived CDR1 and CDR2 are SGHRS and YFSETQ. V lost 5 bases, J lost 2 bases, and 8 bases stayed unmatched. The CDR3 spans 15 residues.

This clone showed up just a few times. The rearrangement uses TRBV29-1 and TRBJ1-1; D uncertain. CDR1 is SQVTM, CDR2 ANQGSEA, per germline. V was pared by 4 bases and J by 5 bases, with 8 bases between. The CDR3 has 11 amino acids. The CDR3 DNA reads TGCAGCGTTGTAAGGGAGACTGAAGCTTTCTTT. This sequence encodes CSVVRETEAFF.

This rearrangement joins TRBV6-6 to TRBJ1-2; a possible D gene is TRBD1 (5 bases). Germline V gene lookup returns CDR1 MNHNY and CDR2 SVGAGI (reference sequence). CDR3 size: 15 residues. The V gene lost 8 bases and the J gene lost 1 base, with 17 bases spanning the gap. CDR3 region: CASLGEGWGNYGYTF. The CDR3 coding sequence is TGTGCCAGCCTAGGGGAGGGTTGGGGTAACTATGGCTACACCTTC.

The chain links TRBV5-6 to TRBJ2-7; TRBD2 matches 10 bases. Germline loops: CDR1 SGHDT, CDR2 YYEEEE. V lost 4 bases to trimming and J lost 7 bases; unmatched junction nucleotides: 11. The CDR3 sequence is 15 residues long. CDR3 loop: CASSPGLAPSYEQYF. In nucleotides, the CDR3 is TGTGCCAGCAGCCCGGGACTAGCGCCTTCATATGAGCAGTACTTC.